What follows are 12 T cell receptor beta chains derived from one specimen sequenced in a study of blood T cells in healthy people across ages (dated by TCRdb to between 2014 and 2017). The method behind the library was 5' RACE. Sequenced using an Illumina HiSeq 2500. A second PCR of about 7 to 12 cycles was run with a J-beta primer mix and a sample-barcoded 5' primer. TCRdb cleaned the public reads at Q25 with fastp, built clones with MiXCR and kept in-frame beta chains. A single entry per CDR3 protein holds the most common genes and DNA from its merged rows. For this sample the table gives fewer than 950,000 distinct CDR3 sequences, of which 53% were detected only once. 40% to 50% of the sample rests with the top ten. Specimen: blood. The receptor source for this set is a man at least 80 years old in good health.

In this sample, this clonotype turned up a few times. The V and J genes are TRBV24-1 and TRBJ2-5; 9 nucleotides match TRBD1. CDR1 and CDR2 (germline): KGHDR, SFDVKD. The CDR3 has 18 amino acids. Losses at the gene ends were 3 bases for V and 2 bases for J; bases not matched to a gene: 12. CDR3 loop: CATSDPNSRDREQETQYF. In DNA form, the CDR3 reads TGTGCCACCAGTGATCCAAACTCCCGGGACAGGGAGCAAGAGACCCAGTACTTC.

This clonotype showed up just a few times. This chain uses TRBV29-1 with TRBJ1-1, with 7 positions matching TRBD1. CDR1 SQVTM and CDR2 ANQGSEA come from the germline V gene. The V gene end was trimmed by 1 base and the J gene end by 4 bases; junction bases not matched to a gene: 3. The CDR3 sequence is 13 residues long. The CDR3 DNA sequence: TGCAGCGTTGAAGCCGGGACAGCCACTGAAGCTTTCTTT. It codes for CSVEAGTATEAFF.

The rearrangement joins TRBV7-6 to TRBJ2-7; D may match TRBD1 or TRBD2 (5 bases each). Trimming stripped 4 bases from V and 2 bases from J, with 15 bases between. Germline V gene lookup returns CDR1 SGHVS and CDR2 FNYEAQ. This CDR3 is built from 15 residues. The CDR3 here is CASSSQADTTYEQYF. The CDR3 DNA follows: TGTGCCAGCAGCTCCCAAGCGGACACGACCTACGAGCAGTACTTC.

This clonotype was observed at least ten times. The rearrangement uses TRBV20-1 and TRBJ1-2, with 11 bases lining up with TRBD1. The germline CDR1 and CDR2 sequences are DFQATT and SNEGSKA (reference sequence). With 6 bases clipped from V and 7 bases from J, the junction kept 7 bases outside the gene matches. The CDR3 covers 13 residues. The CDR3 sequence: CSAPGQGVSGYTF. The CDR3 region has the DNA TGCAGTGCACCGGGACAGGGGGTCTCTGGCTACACCTTC.

This clonotype turned up a few times. The J gene is TRBJ1-6, the V gene TRBV10-3, with D hard to call. Trimming took off 4 bases at V and 4 bases at J, with 8 bases between the two ends. The CDR3 consists of 14 residues. Germline CDR1 reads ENHRY; CDR2 reads SYGVKD. CDR3 bases: TGTGCCATCAGTGGGACTGATTATAATTCACCCCTCCACTTT. It encodes CAISGTDYNSPLHF.

The sample holds a few counts of this clonotype. The CDR3 coding sequence is TGCAGTGCTAGGGGACAGGGTTACTCCTACGAGCAGTACTTC. This codes for CSARGQGYSYEQYF. V usage is TRBV20-1 and J usage is TRBJ2-7; TRBD1 agrees at 9 bases. V lost 3 bases, J lost 0 bases, and 3 bases stayed unmatched. Germline CDR1 and CDR2: DFQATT and SNEGSKA (reference sequence). The CDR3 totals 14 residues.

This chain joins TRBV5-1 and TRBJ1-2; D is possibly TRBD1 (6 bases). Germline V gene lookup returns CDR1 SGHRS and CDR2 YFSETQ. With 2 bases removed from V and 3 bases from J, the gap between germline ends came to 14 bases. The CDR3 is 15 amino acids. CDR3: CASSFTGTRDYGYTF. CDR3 nucleotides: TGCGCCAGCAGCTTTACAGGGACCCGGGACTATGGCTACACCTTC. The complete variable domain, with remaining parts taken from reference TRBV5-1 and TRBJ1-2, reads KAGVTQTPRYLIKTRGQQVTLSCSPISGHRSVSWYQQTPGQGLQFLFEYFSETQRNKGNFPGRFSGRQFSNSRSEMNVSTLELGDSALYLCASSFTGTRDYGYTFGSGTRLTVV.

This chain joins TRBV5-6 and TRBJ1-2, with 8 nucleotides matching TRBD1. Per the germline V gene, CDR1 is SGHDT and CDR2 is YYEEEE. The CDR3 has 12 residues. J gave up 8 bases and V 6 bases, and 6 bases lay outside the gene matches. The CDR3 DNA is TGTGCCAGCATCCGGACAGGGAACGGCTACACCTTC. This sequence encodes CASIRTGNGYTF. Full variable domain (rest looked up from reference TRBV5-6 and TRBJ1-2): DAGVTQSPTHLIKTRGQQVTLRCSPKSGHDTVSWYQQALGQGPQFIFQYYEEEERQRGNFPDRFSGHQFPNYSSELNVNALLLGDSALYLCASIRTGNGYTFGSGTRLTVV.

The chain employs TRBV5-4 and TRBJ2-3; 9 bases fit TRBD1. The J segment lost 2 bases and the V segment lost 0 bases, leaving 4 bases of the junction unmatched. CDR3 length equals 16 residues. Per germline, CDR1 SGHNT and CDR2 YYREEE (reference sequence). CDR3 DNA sequence: TGTGCCAGCAGCTTGGGGGGACAGGGACCCACAGATACGCAGTATTTT. This gives the protein CASSLGGQGPTDTQYF. Variable domain in full (rest from reference TRBV5-4 and TRBJ2-3): ETGVTQSPTHLIKTRGQQVTLRCSSQSGHNTVSWYQQALGQGPQFIFQYYREEENGRGNFPPRFSGLQFPNYSSELNVNALELDDSALYLCASSLGGQGPTDTQYFGPGTRLTVL.

This clonotype has just a few counts. The gene calls are TRBV7-2 and TRBJ2-1, with unresolved D. CDR1 and CDR2 from the germline V gene are SGHTA and FQGNSA. CDR3 length equals 17 residues. Trimming left V 1 base short and J 0 bases short, with 13 bases between. CDR3 protein: CASSLGWPDRSYNEQFF. Here the CDR3 DNA reads TGTGCCAGCAGCTTAGGATGGCCCGACCGCTCCTACAATGAGCAGTTCTTC. The full variable domain, in which reference TRBV7-2 and TRBJ2-1 provide the parts outside the CDR3, is GAGVSQSPSNKVTEKGKDVELRCDPISGHTALYWYRQSLGQGLEFLIYFQGNSAPDKSGLPSDRFSAERTGGSVSTLTIQRTQQEDSAVYLCASSLGWPDRSYNEQFFGPGTRLTVL.

This clonotype was counted between two and nine times. V usage is TRBV10-3 and J usage is TRBJ2-1, with D possibly matching TRBD2 (6 bases). Germline CDR1 reads ENHRY; CDR2 reads SYGVKD. Trimming left V 7 bases short and J 3 bases short, with 13 bases between. The CDR3 contains 14 residues. In DNA form, the CDR3 reads TGTGCCATCACGGGGCTAGCGCTCTACAATGAGCAGTTCTTC. This translates into CAITGLALYNEQFF.

The CDR3 is CASSQEVRGLEQFF. DNA of the CDR3: TGTGCCAGCAGCCAAGAGGTCAGGGGGCTAGAGCAGTTCTTC. The chain has TRBV3-1 and TRBJ2-1; 8 bases align to TRBD1. V shed 0 bases, J shed 10 bases, and the junction held 5 bases outside the gene matches. Germline assignment: CDR1 LGHDT and CDR2 YNNKEL (reference sequence). The CDR3 is 14 amino acids.